Presented here are 32 T cell receptor beta chains from one specimen sequenced in a study of T cells after posttransplantation cyclophosphamide. Clones were sequenced by immunoSEQ multiplex PCR, and TCRdb holds only the in-frame ones, with some missing. The data contain approximately 8,300 clones, about four fifths of them singletons. A marrow graft followed busulfan-fludarabine conditioning, with cyclophosphamide on days +3 and +4. The sequencing used CD4+ T cells sorted from blood, collected approximately 1,200 days after allogeneic stem cell transplant with posttransplant cyclophosphamide. These receptors came from a female patient aged 35-55 years who received an allogeneic stem cell transplant from a related donor, was CMV-positive, and had no GVHD. Some T cells may originate from the graft donor.

The chain couples TRBV28 to TRBJ1-1, with D maybe TRBD1 (6 bases). Trimming took 6 bases from V and 0 from J, leaving 11 bases between them. There are 14 residues in the CDR3. Germline values: CDR1 MDHEN, CDR2 SYDVKM. The CDR3 region has the DNA TGTGCCAGCAGGAGAACAGGGATGAACACTGAAGCTTTCTTT. Translating gives CASRRTGMNTEAFF.

The genes are TRBV2 and TRBJ1-6; D possibly corresponds to TRBD1 (5 bases). In germline, CDR1 is SNHLY, CDR2 FYNNEI. V was clipped by 3 bases and J by 9 bases, with 15 bases between them. CDR3 length: 15 amino acids. The DNA for the CDR3 is TGTGCCAGCAGTGAGACGACAGTCGGGGGTTCACCCCTCCACTTT. Its translation is CASSETTVGGSPLHF.

This clone has only one observation. The chain joins TRBV2 to TRBJ1-1; 8 positions agree with TRBD1. The CDR3 totals 14 residues. The germline CDR1 and CDR2 sequences are SNHLY and FYNNEI. V lost 6 bases, J lost 4 bases, and 7 bases stayed unmatched. This CDR3 is CASREGQVVTEAFF. For the CDR3, the DNA is TGTGCCAGCAGGGAGGGACAGGTGGTCACTGAAGCTTTCTTT.

The rearrangement links TRBV9 to TRBJ2-1; 15 nucleotides align to TRBD2. V lost 4 bases and J lost 8; bases outside the gene matches: 4. The CDR3 is 15 amino acids. Germline V CDR1 and CDR2: SGDLS, YYNGEE. The CDR3 DNA reads TGTGCCAGCAGCTGGACTAGCGGGGGGGCTGATGAGCAGTTCTTC. This translates into CASSWTSGGADEQFF. Combining the CDR3 with reference TRBV9 and TRBJ2-1 gives the whole variable domain DSGVTQTPKHLITATGQRVTLRCSPRSGDLSVYWYQQSLDQGLQFLIQYYNGEERAKGNILERFSAQQFPDLHSELNLSSLELGDSALYFCASSWTSGGADEQFFGPGTRLTVL.

Notes on this clone: The junction shows a germline mismatch at one end, possibly a read error. The sample holds other DNA sequences that translate to the same CDR3. This chain links TRBV6-6 with TRBJ1-6, with 8 bases lining up with TRBD1. Looked up from germline, CDR1 is MNHNY and CDR2 is SVGAGI (reference sequence). The CDR3 is made up of 14 amino acids. CDR3 residues: CASNDRGHNSPLHF. The CDR3 coding sequence is TGTGCCAGCAACGACAGGGGCCATAATTCCCCCCTCCACTTT.

This sequence joins TRBV6-5 and TRBJ2-2; TRBD1 matches 10 bases. The CDR3 loop spans 15 amino acids. V trimming: 6 bases; J trimming: 5 bases; junction bases outside the gene matches: 6. The germline CDR1 and CDR2 sequences are MNHEY and SVGAGI. CDR3 DNA: TGTGCCAGCAGCTCCCGGACAGGGGGGACCGGGGAGCTGTTTTTT. It specifies CASSSRTGGTGELFF.

V usage is TRBV6-5 and J usage is TRBJ2-7; D might be TRBD2 (5 bases). The CDR3 sequence is 15 residues long. The V gene's germline CDR1 is MNHEY and CDR2 SVGAGI. V was shortened by 2 bases and J by 2 bases, with 13 bases between the two germline ends. CDR3 loop: CASSYPPGRPYEQYF. The CDR3, as DNA: TGTGCCAGCAGTTACCCCCCTGGGAGACCCTACGAGCAGTACTTC.

This clone has just a few counts. The chain couples TRBV7-9 to TRBJ1-5, with a tentative D call TRBD1 (5 bases). Germline values: CDR1 SEHNR, CDR2 FQNEAQ (reference sequence). This CDR3 is 17 amino acids long. V gave up 1 base and J gave up 7 bases, with 20 bases separating them. CDR3 bases: TGTGCCAGCAGCTTAGTAAGGTTCGGCAGGGAGGGACAGCCCCAGCATTTT. It is translated as CASSLVRFGREGQPQHF. The whole variable domain, remainder taken from reference TRBV7-9 and TRBJ1-5, is DTGVSQNPRHKITKRGQNVTFRCDPISEHNRLYWYRQTLGQGPEFLTYFQNEAQLEKSRLLSDRFSAERPKGSFSTLEIQRTEQGDSAMYLCASSLVRFGREGQPQHFGDGTRLSIL.

The chain uses TRBV9 and TRBJ2-5, with D perhaps matching TRBD2 (6 bases). The CDR3 consists of 16 residues. CDR1 is SGDLS, CDR2 YYNGEE, per germline. The ends were cut back, 4 bases at V and 0 bases at J, with 16 bases in the middle. CDR3 bases: TGTGCCAGCAGCCCCGTGGCCAGCGGGTACCAAGAGACCCAGTACTTC. Its protein is CASSPVASGYQETQYF.

The chain recombines TRBV7-8 with TRBJ2-7; 8 bases agree with TRBD1. Germline V lookup: CDR1 SGHVS, CDR2 FQNEAQ. The CDR3 covers 21 residues. J was trimmed by 3 bases and V by 5 bases; bases with no gene match: 27. Here the CDR3 reads CASSPKVSPPLSDRVDYEQYF. The CDR3 region has the DNA TGTGCCAGCAGCCCGAAAGTAAGCCCGCCCTTATCGGACAGGGTGGACTACGAGCAGTACTTC.

As concerns this clone: At the DNA level, this CDR3 is encoded by other sequences in the same sample as well. The chain is built from TRBV11-2 and TRBJ1-6; D gene unclear. The length of the CDR3 is 16 residues. Between the trimmed V and J ends, which lost 2 bases and 5 bases, there was a span of 13 bases. CDR1 is SGHAT and CDR2 is FQNNGV in the germline V gene. In nucleotides, the CDR3 is TGTGCCAGCAGCTTACGGCCCCCGACTGATAATTCACCCCTCCACTTT. It translates to CASSLRPPTDNSPLHF.

The rearrangement joins TRBV15 to TRBJ1-2, with unresolved D. Germline V CDR1 and CDR2: LNHNV, YYDKDF (reference sequence). This CDR3 is built from 12 residues. V was cut by 8 bases and J by 4 bases, with 11 bases left in between. The CDR3 is CATARRVYGYTF. Here the CDR3 DNA reads TGTGCCACCGCCCGGAGGGTCTATGGCTACACCTTC.

The chain combines TRBV5-1 with TRBJ2-7; 8 nucleotides match TRBD1. The CDR3 extends over 16 amino acids. After removal of 4 bases from V and 4 bases from J, the junction contained 13 bases not matched to a gene. Germline lookup yields CDR1 SGHRS and CDR2 YFSETQ. As DNA, the CDR3 is TGCGCCAGCAGCCGGATTGCAGGGGGCGGGACATACGAGCAGTACTTC. This sequence encodes CASSRIAGGGTYEQYF.

The chain employs TRBV7-8 and TRBJ2-5, with D possibly matching TRBD2 (6 bases). The CDR3 contains 15 residues. The germline CDR1 and CDR2 sequences are SGHVS and FQNEAQ. Trimming cost V 5 bases and J 0 bases, with 13 bases left between them. CDR3 sequence: CASSRSRDYQETQYF. The DNA for the CDR3 is TGTGCCAGCAGCCGAAGCCGGGACTACCAAGAGACCCAGTACTTC.

This chain joins TRBV6-5 and TRBJ2-3; TRBD2 agrees at 7 bases. Germline CDR1 MNHEY, CDR2 SVGAGI. V lost 2 bases, J lost 3 bases, and 5 bases stayed unmatched. This CDR3 spans 15 amino acids. The CDR3 DNA is TGTGCCAGCAGTTACGGGGGGGGGATGACAGATACGCAGTATTTT. Its translation is CASSYGGGMTDTQYF.

The J gene is TRBJ1-1, the V gene TRBV5-1; 9 bases are a match to TRBD1. Germline CDR1 reads SGHRS; CDR2 reads YFSETQ. The CDR3 has 13 residues. With V trimmed by 3 bases and J by 6 bases, 3 bases remained unmatched. CDR3 bases: TGCGCCAGCAGCTGGGACAGGGTCTCTGAAGCTTTCTTT. As protein: CASSWDRVSEAFF.

In DNA, the CDR3 is TGTGCCATCACCCAGGGGGCGGGAGAGACCCAGTACTTC. Translation: CAITQGAGETQYF. J is TRBJ2-5 and V is TRBV10-3, with TRBD1 matching over 8 bases. J lost 4 bases, V lost 7 bases, and 5 bases had no gene match. The CDR3 length is 13 residues. Per germline, CDR1 ENHRY and CDR2 SYGVKD.

This chain connects TRBV12-5 to TRBJ1-2, with D possibly TRBD1 on 5 matching bases. The germline V gene has CDR1 LGHNT and CDR2 FRNRAP. This CDR3 has 14 residues. The V and J ends lost 2 bases and 1 base respectively, with 8 bases between them. In nucleotides, the CDR3 is TGTGCTAGTGGTTTGACAGGAATTAACTATGGCTACACCTTC. Translation: CASGLTGINYGYTF. Using reference TRBV12-5 and TRBJ1-2 for the parts outside the CDR3, the full variable domain is DARVTQTPRHKVTEMGQEVTMRCQPILGHNTVFWYRQTMMQGLELLAYFRNRAPLDDSGMPKDRFSAEMPDATLATLKIQPSEPRDSAVYFCASGLTGINYGYTFGSGTRLTVV.

V gene TRBV6-5 combines with J gene TRBJ2-5, with D tentatively TRBD2 (6 bases). The CDR3 spans 15 residues. Germline V gives CDR1 MNHEY, CDR2 SVGAGI. With 5 bases removed from V and 1 base from J, the gap between germline ends came to 14 bases. The CDR3 sequence is CASSRGFDIQETQYF. For the CDR3, the DNA is TGTGCCAGCAGTCGGGGGTTTGATATCCAAGAGACCCAGTACTTC.

This sequence joins TRBV5-1 and TRBJ2-2; possible D gene TRBD1, 5 bases. The V gene's germline CDR1 is SGHRS and CDR2 YFSETQ. V lost 3 bases and J 0 bases, leaving 12 bases between the germline ends. This CDR3 is 16 amino acids long. The CDR3 region is CASSSTARANTGELFF. CDR3 nucleotides: TGCGCCAGCAGCTCGACAGCTCGCGCGAACACCGGGGAGCTGTTTTTT.

This clone appeared a single time. The chain uses TRBV5-1 and TRBJ2-3; 7 bases match TRBD2. Germline V gene data show CDR1 as SGHRS and CDR2 as YFSETQ. V was clipped by 6 bases and J by 4 bases; unmatched bases: 5. The CDR3 has 13 residues. This chain's CDR3 is CASTLGGSDTQYF. In DNA form, the CDR3 reads TGCGCCAGCACCCTCGGGGGGTCAGATACGCAGTATTTT. Filled out from reference TRBV5-1 and TRBJ2-3, the complete variable domain reads KAGVTQTPRYLIKTRGQQVTLSCSPISGHRSVSWYQQTPGQGLQFLFEYFSETQRNKGNFPGRFSGRQFSNSRSEMNVSTLELGDSALYLCASTLGGSDTQYFGPGTRLTVL.

This clone came up once. The chain uses TRBV9 and TRBJ2-7; TRBD2 matches at 9 bases. The germline V gene encodes CDR1 SGDLS and CDR2 YYNGEE. This CDR3 is built from 16 residues. Losses at the gene ends were 2 bases for V and 2 bases for J; bases not matched to a gene: 8. CDR3 nucleotide sequence: TGTGCCAGCAGCGTGGGACGAGGCGGGGGGGCCTACGAGCAGTACTTC. Translating it yields CASSVGRGGGAYEQYF.

This sequence joins TRBV11-2 and TRBJ2-3, with TRBD2 as a possible D gene (6 bases). Germline CDR1 is SGHAT and CDR2 is FQNNGV. With 2 bases removed from V and 3 bases from J, the gap between germline ends came to 9 bases. CDR3 length: 14 residues. CDR3 sequence (DNA): TGTGCCAGCAGCTTAAACGGGGGAACAGATACGCAGTATTTT. This sequence encodes CASSLNGGTDTQYF.

This clone was picked up one time. Given the absence of the conserved phenylalanine or tryptophan at the CDR3 end, a read error is likely. The chain has TRBV6-4 and TRBJ1-2, with a possible D match to TRBD1 (6 bases). V gave up 5 bases and J gave up 5 bases, with 15 bases separating them. The length of the CDR3 is 14 residues. Looked up from germline, CDR1 is MRHNA and CDR2 is SNTAGT. The DNA of the CDR3 is TGTGCCAGCAGTCAGACGGACAGTGGGTATGGCTACACCTTG. Amino acid sequence: CASSQTDSGYGYTL.

This clone was detected once. The chain carries TRBV9 and TRBJ2-3; tentatively, D is TRBD1 (5 bases). V shed 4 bases and J shed 3 bases, with 9 bases lying between them. This CDR3 is 13 amino acids long. CDR1 and CDR2 from the germline V gene are SGDLS and YYNGEE. This chain's CDR3 is CASSIPGTDTQYF. Here the CDR3 DNA reads TGTGCCAGCAGCATACCAGGGACAGATACGCAGTATTTT.

There are a few counts of this clone. V usage is TRBV5-6 and J usage is TRBJ2-7; D is perhaps TRBD2 (6 bases). Germline CDR1 SGHDT, CDR2 YYEEEE. With 5 bases removed from V and 5 bases from J, the gap between germline ends came to 11 bases. The CDR3 is made up of 12 amino acids. CDR3 sequence reads: CASRGLANEQYF. The DNA for the CDR3 is TGTGCCAGCAGAGGTCTAGCGAACGAGCAGTACTTC.

The CDR3 loop is CASSKQGGVNTEAFF. The CDR3 nucleotides are TGTGCCAGCAGCAAACAGGGGGGGGTGAACACTGAAGCTTTCTTT. The chain links TRBV9 to TRBJ1-1, with 8 bases fitting TRBD1. V was pared by 4 bases and J by 0 bases, with 5 bases of the junction left unmatched. Germline CDR1 and CDR2: SGDLS and YYNGEE. This CDR3 is 15 amino acids long.

Only a few counts were recorded for this clone. V is TRBV4-1 and J is TRBJ2-7; D perhaps matches TRBD1 (7 bases). CDR3 size: 15 residues. V was trimmed by 1 base and J by 7 bases, leaving 17 bases between them. From germline, CDR1 is MGHRA and CDR2 YSYEKL. DNA of the CDR3: TGCGCCAGCAGCCAAGGAACAGGGGCCCGGGGGGAGCAGTACTTC. It encodes CASSQGTGARGEQYF.

The V and J genes are TRBV5-1 and TRBJ2-2; 8 bases are shared with TRBD2. J lost 1 base, V lost 1 base, and 3 bases had no gene match. The CDR3 is 16 amino acids. Germline V gene sequence: CDR1 SGHRS, CDR2 YFSETQ. CDR3 nucleotide sequence: TGCGCCAGCAGCTTGAACAGCGGGGGGAACACCGGGGAGCTGTTTTTT. Amino acid sequence: CASSLNSGGNTGELFF. The full variable domain, rest sourced from reference TRBV5-1 and TRBJ2-2, is KAGVTQTPRYLIKTRGQQVTLSCSPISGHRSVSWYQQTPGQGLQFLFEYFSETQRNKGNFPGRFSGRQFSNSRSEMNVSTLELGDSALYLCASSLNSGGNTGELFFGEGSRLTVL.

A single count supports this clone. The CDR3 region has the DNA TGTGCCAGCAGCGAGGCCCAGAACGGTTTCGGGACCCAGTACTTC. Translating gives CASSEAQNGFGTQYF. This rearrangement joins TRBV6-1 to TRBJ2-5; unclear D gene. V lost 6 bases to trimming and J lost 7 bases, with 21 bases between them. Germline V CDR1 and CDR2: MNHNS, SASEGT. There are 15 residues in the CDR3.

V usage is TRBV9 and J usage is TRBJ2-1; TRBD2 aligns across 9 bases. The CDR3 is 17 residues long. Germline V lookup: CDR1 SGDLS, CDR2 YYNGEE. With 0 bases clipped from V and 4 bases from J, the junction kept 8 bases outside the gene matches. The CDR3 DNA reads TGTGCCAGCAGCGTAGGCGTAGCGGGGGCCGGATACAATGAGCAGTTCTTC. It codes for CASSVGVAGAGYNEQFF.

This clone was seen only a few times. This rearrangement joins TRBV21-1 to TRBJ1-4; TRBD1, the table's D call, was not compared with the DNA. TRBV21-1 is termed a pseudogene. This CDR3 comprises 23 residues. The CDR3 here is CASSTRFDDKARGSIPSNEKLFF. The CDR3 DNA sequence: TGTGCCAGCAGCACCCGTTTCGACGACAAGGCCAGGGGTAGTATTCCGTCTAATGAAAAACTGTTTTTT.